The T cell receptor (beta chain) under discussion was sequenced for a study of T cell repertoires in aging, cancer and after chemotherapy. Turning to the study itself: Paired samples before and after chemotherapy came from glioblastoma patients receiving temozolomide-based therapy.

Study-level points and caveats: Loss of evenness, beyond lost richness, contributed to age-related TCR diversity decline in cancer patients. Compared with age-matched healthy donors, untreated hematological or solid cancer patients showed higher blood TCR clonality.

TRB rearrangements spanning V, D and J were amplified using mixed TRB-A/B primers. TCRdb analysed the multiplex PCR reads with MiXCR anew, one entry per CDR3 protein. The sample yields fewer than 2,500 distinct CDR3 sequences, approximately 30% seen once. TCR beta rearrangements were amplified from peripheral blood genomic DNA. The ends were cut back, 0 bases at V and 7 bases at J, with 11 bases in the middle. This CDR3 is 15 amino acids long. Germline V gene sequence: CDR1 SGHNT, CDR2 YYREEE (reference sequence). Relative to its sample, this clonotype is medium-sized. What it binds is unknown. The TCR comes from a human donor with a solid tumor. The sequenced material came from blood. The genes are TRBV5-4 and TRBJ1-6; no firm D call. The CDR3 DNA reads TGTGCCAGCAGCTTGGCCTCCAGGAGAAATTCACCCCTCCACTTT. Translated: CASSLASRRNSPLHF.